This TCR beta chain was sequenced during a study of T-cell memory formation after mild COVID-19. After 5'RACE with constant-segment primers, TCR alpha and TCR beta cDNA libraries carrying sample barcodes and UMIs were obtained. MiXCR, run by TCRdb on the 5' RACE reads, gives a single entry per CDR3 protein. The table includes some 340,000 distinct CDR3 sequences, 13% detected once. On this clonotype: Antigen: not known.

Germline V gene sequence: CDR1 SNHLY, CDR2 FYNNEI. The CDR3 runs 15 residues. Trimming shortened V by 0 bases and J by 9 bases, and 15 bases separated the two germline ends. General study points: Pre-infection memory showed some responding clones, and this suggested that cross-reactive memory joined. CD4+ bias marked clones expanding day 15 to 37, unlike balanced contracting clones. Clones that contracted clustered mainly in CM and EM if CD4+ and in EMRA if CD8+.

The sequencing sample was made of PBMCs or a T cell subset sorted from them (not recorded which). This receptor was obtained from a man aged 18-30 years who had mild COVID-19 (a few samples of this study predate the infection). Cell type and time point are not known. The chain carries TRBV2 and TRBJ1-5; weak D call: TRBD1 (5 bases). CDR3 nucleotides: TGTGCCAGCAGTGAAGCGTTTAGGGGTTATCGGCCCCAGCATTTT. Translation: CASSEAFRGYRPQHF.